This T cell receptor beta chain was captured by sequencing in a study of a mutant IDH1 vaccine in newly diagnosed glioma (dated by TCRdb to the early 2020s). As for the study more broadly: Vaccination began 4-6 weeks after radiotherapy alone, or alongside temozolomide cycles in the chemotherapy-containing groups. The approximately 33 treated patients were around 60% male and roughly 40% female, with a mean age of approximately 40 years. Before enrollment, patients had received standard therapy of radiotherapy alone, temozolomide alone, or radiochemotherapy with temozolomide; most received the combination. The week-35 safety follow-up took place at visit V12, and the week-47 end of study took place at visit V13. Six visits were used for peripheral blood collection: V03 (baseline), V05, V07, V10, V12 and V13. Longitudinal TCRB deep sequencing was performed for 20 to 30 treated patients wherever samples were available for exploratory analyses.

Points on this clone: Its cognate antigen has yet to be identified. The record has no base qualities; no much larger clone is one base away.

There are 12 amino acids in the CDR3, from cysteine to phenylalanine inclusive. Of all the DNA, just the CDR3 is kept, 36 bases in frame from base 1. Trimming leaves V shorter by 6 bases and J shorter by 2 bases, with the junction holding 1 base beyond the gene matches. As encoded in the germline V gene, CDR1 is SGHAT while CDR2 is FQNNGV. Here is what the overall study found, with its caveats: Immune responses induced by the vaccine were seen in around 93% of patients across multiple MHC alleles. According to the authors, sample limitations meant that analyses of patient blood samples could not be reproduced. Availability determined which PBMC samples were chosen for TCRB deep sequencing. No apparent relationship was observed between pseudoprogression and alterations in the top peripheral T cell clonotypes detected by TCRB sequencing.

Library method: the immunoSEQ multiplex PCR assay. Rearranged TCR beta chain sequences were amplified using the hsTCRB Kit according to the manufacturer's protocol. An Illumina MiSeq was used to sequence the TCRB libraries. In the authors' own workflow: The kit vendor's proprietary platform handled demultiplexing, trimming and gene mapping. The clones in this table, taken by TCRdb from immuneACCESS, are in-frame only. Not every clone is retained; where verified, under half of the shortfall comes from an unresolved V gene, and the cause of the rest is unknown. From that table come the V and J calls and clone size; the DNA was used to work out D and trimming. Across this sample there are 50,000 to 70,000 clones, with under 90% seen only once. The ten biggest clones cover roughly 4% of the sample. The time point tag for this specimen amounts to: week 35, safety follow-up. Every vaccine dose consisted of 300 ug of a 20-mer mutant IDH1 peptide in Montanide, administered subcutaneously together with topical imiquimod. Patients were given eight vaccinations, in weeks 1, 3, 5, 7, 11, 15, 19 and 23, which matched visits V03 through V10. Newly diagnosed WHO grade 3 or 4 IDH1-mutant astrocytomas showing loss of nuclear ATRX were present in the donors. The samples were drawn from NOA16, a multicentre, single-arm, open-label phase I trial in Germany that tested a mutant IDH1 peptide vaccine in humans for the first time. Genomic DNA for TCRB sequencing was extracted from EDTA blood using the DNeasy Blood and Tissue Kit.

The sample consisted of PBMCs, taken from a glioma patient whose treatment included an IDH1 peptide vaccine. The sequence was collected from a young man with glioma. The sequence joins TRBV11-2 to TRBJ2-7, with 7 bases aligning to TRBD1. CDR3 loop: CASSQGAYEQYF. The DNA sequence is as follows: TGTGCCAGCAGTCAGGGGGCCTACGAGCAGTACTTC. Full variable domain (CDR3 extended with the reference TRBV11-2 and TRBJ2-7 proteins): EAGVAQSPRYKIIEKRQSVAFWCNPISGHATLYWYQQILGQGPKLLIQFQNNGVVDDSQLPKDRFSAERLKGVDSTLKIQPAKLEDSAVYLCASSQGAYEQYFGPGTRLTVT.